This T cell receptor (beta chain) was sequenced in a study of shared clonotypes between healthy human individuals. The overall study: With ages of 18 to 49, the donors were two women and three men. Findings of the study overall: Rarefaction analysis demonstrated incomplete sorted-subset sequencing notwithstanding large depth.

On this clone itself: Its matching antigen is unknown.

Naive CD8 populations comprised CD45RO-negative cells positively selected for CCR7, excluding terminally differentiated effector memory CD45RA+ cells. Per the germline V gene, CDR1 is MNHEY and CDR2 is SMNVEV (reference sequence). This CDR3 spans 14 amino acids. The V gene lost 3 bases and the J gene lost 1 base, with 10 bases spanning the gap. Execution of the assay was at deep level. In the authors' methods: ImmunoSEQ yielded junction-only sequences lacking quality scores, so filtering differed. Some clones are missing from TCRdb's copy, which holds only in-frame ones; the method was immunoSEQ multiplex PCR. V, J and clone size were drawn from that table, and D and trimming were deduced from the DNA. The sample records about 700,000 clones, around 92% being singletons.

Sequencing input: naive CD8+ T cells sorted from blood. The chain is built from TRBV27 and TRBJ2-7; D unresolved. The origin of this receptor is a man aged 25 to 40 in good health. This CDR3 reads CASSLKRSSYEQYF. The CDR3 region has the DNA TGTGCCAGCAGTTTGAAAAGGTCATCCTACGAGCAGTACTTC.